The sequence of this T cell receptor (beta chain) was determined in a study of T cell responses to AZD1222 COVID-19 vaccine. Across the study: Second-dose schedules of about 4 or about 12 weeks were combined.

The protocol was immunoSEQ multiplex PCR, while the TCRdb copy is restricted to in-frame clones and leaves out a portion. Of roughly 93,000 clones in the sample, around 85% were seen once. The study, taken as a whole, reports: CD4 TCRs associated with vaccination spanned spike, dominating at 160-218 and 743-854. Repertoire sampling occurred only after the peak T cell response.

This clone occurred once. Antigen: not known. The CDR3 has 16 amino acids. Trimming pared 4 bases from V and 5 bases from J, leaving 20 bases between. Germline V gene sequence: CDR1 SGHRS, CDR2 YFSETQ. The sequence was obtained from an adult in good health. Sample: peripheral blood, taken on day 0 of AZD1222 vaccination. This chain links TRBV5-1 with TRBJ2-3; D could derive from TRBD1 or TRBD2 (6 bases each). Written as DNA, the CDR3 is TGCGCCAGCAGCGAAGTCTGGGGGGCCATGGGAGATACGCAGTATTTT. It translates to CASSEVWGAMGDTQYF.